This T cell receptor beta chain was captured by sequencing in a study of blood T cell repertoires in COVID-19. Across the study: Acute and convalescent COVID-19 specimens originated in the United States, Italy and Spain.

In the authors' workflow: Estimated nucleated cell counts came from reference gene primer amplification. Only in-frame clones appear in the TCRdb table, and some are missing; sequencing was by immunoSEQ multiplex PCR. The DNA gave D and trimming, while V, J and clone size come from that table. This sample has over 120,000 clones, with roughly 84% found just once. The TCR sequence derives from a woman aged 60-70 years with acute or convalescent COVID-19. Source material: peripheral blood.

The DNA of the CDR3 is TGTGCCAGTAGTATCGAATCCGGTGGGAGCTCCTACGAGCAGTACTTC. Its translation is CASSIESGGSSYEQYF. The V and J genes are TRBV19 and TRBJ2-7, with a possible D match to TRBD2 (5 bases). The germline CDR1 and CDR2 sequences are LNHDA and SQIVND (reference sequence). The CDR3 contains 16 residues. Trimming pared 3 bases from V and 0 bases from J, leaving 15 bases between.